This T cell receptor (beta chain) comes out of a study of blood T cell repertoires in COVID-19. In the study overall: Spain, Italy and the United States supplied samples that represented acute and convalescent COVID-19. PBMCs, B-cell-depleted T cells, or T cells provided the cDNA or gDNA that made up the material.

CDR3 length: 16 residues. Original processing methods: The assay estimated nucleated cells by amplifying reference gene primers. Profiling relied on immunoSEQ multiplex PCR, and the TCRdb table lists in-frame clones only, not all of them. V, J and clone size were drawn from that table, and D and trimming were deduced from the DNA. The sample has 30,000 to 40,000 clones, more than 75% seen once. Sequenced input: peripheral blood. The clonotype comes from a man older than 75 with active COVID-19. This chain joins TRBV12-1 and TRBJ1-2. TRBV12-1 is tagged as a pseudogene. CDR3 loop: CASSFVTERVLNGYTF. CDR3 nucleotide sequence: TGTGCCAGCAGCTTTGTGACGGAGCGTGTTTTGAATGGCTACACCTTC.